The 29 T cell receptor beta chains below all came from one sample that was sequenced in a study of spatial heterogeneity in lung cancer. MiXCR, applied by TCRdb to the 5' RACE reads, yields one record per CDR3 protein. The sample records 40,000 to 45,000 distinct CDR3 sequences, around 15% being singletons. As for time point: sample taken at primary tumor resection. The sample was PBMCs, taken at surgery. The receptor set was obtained from a male donor with early-stage non-small cell lung cancer.

The gene calls are TRBV20-1 and TRBJ2-2, with TRBD2 matching over 7 bases. Germline loops: CDR1 DFQATT, CDR2 SNEGSKA (reference sequence). V trimming: 6 bases; J trimming: 0 bases; junction bases outside the gene matches: 10. The CDR3 loop spans 16 amino acids. This CDR3 reads CSAPARAGANTGELFF. The CDR3 DNA reads TGCAGTGCGCCCGCGCGGGCGGGAGCGAACACCGGGGAGCTGTTTTTT.

Of note for this clonotype: One junction end does not reproduce the germline sequence, and a read error may be involved. This chain uses TRBV9 with TRBJ2-5; unclear D gene. Germline lookup yields CDR1 SGDLS and CDR2 YYNGEE. The CDR3 sequence is 13 residues long. CDR3 bases: TGTGTCAGCAGCCCGGGTTACCAAGAGACCCAGTACTTC. Its translation: CVSSPGYQETQYF. The full variable domain, its missing parts supplied by reference TRBV9 and TRBJ2-5, is DSGVTQTPKHLITATGQRVTLRCSPRSGDLSVYWYQQSLDQGLQFLIQYYNGEERAKGNILERFSAQQFPDLHSELNLSSLELGDSALYFCVSSPGYQETQYFGPGTRLLVL.

The V gene is TRBV7-2, the J gene TRBJ2-5; D ambiguous. Germline CDR1 is SGHTA and CDR2 is FQGNSA. Trimming cost V 2 bases and J 2 bases, with 9 bases left between them. This CDR3 is built from 14 residues. CDR3 nucleotides: TGTGCCAGCAGCTTATTCTCGCGACAAGAGACCCAGTACTTC. Translating gives CASSLFSRQETQYF.

This clonotype was picked up a small number of times. The rearrangement joins TRBV18 to TRBJ2-7, with TRBD1 identical over 9 bases. The germline CDR1 and CDR2 sequences are KGHSH and LQKENI. The J segment lost 3 bases and the V segment lost 3 bases, leaving 3 bases of the junction unmatched. This CDR3 has 14 residues. CDR3 residues: CASSPRDRVYEQYF. DNA of the CDR3: TGTGCCAGCTCACCCCGGGACAGGGTCTACGAGCAGTACTTC.

V and J are TRBV15 and TRBJ2-4; a weak D match, TRBD1 (5 bases). Germline values: CDR1 LNHNV, CDR2 YYDKDF (reference sequence). The CDR3 length is 15 residues. Trimming stripped 5 bases from V and 2 bases from J, with 13 bases between. The CDR3 reads CATSLGVDTKNIQYF. CDR3 coding DNA: TGTGCCACCAGCTTAGGTGTGGACACCAAAAACATTCAGTACTTC.

V gene TRBV20-1 combines with J gene TRBJ2-2; D unresolved. The germline V gene encodes CDR1 DFQATT and CDR2 SNEGSKA (reference sequence). V lost 2 bases and J lost 5, with 6 bases in between. The CDR3 contains 12 residues. The CDR3 DNA follows: TGCAGTGCTAGATCCCGTACCGGGGAGCTGTTTTTT. It translates to CSARSRTGELFF.

The CDR3 protein is CASNSVGDFNTEAFF. The DNA for the CDR3 is TGTGCCAGCAACTCGGTGGGGGACTTTAACACTGAAGCTTTCTTT. J is TRBJ1-1 and V is TRBV6-6; tentative D call: TRBD1 (5 bases). The CDR3 extends over 15 amino acids. Trimming removed 7 bases from V and 2 bases from J, with 17 bases in between. Germline V gene data show CDR1 as MNHNY and CDR2 as SVGAGI (reference sequence).

There are many counts of this clonotype. The chain combines TRBV12-3 or TRBV12-4 with TRBJ1-6; 7 nucleotides agree with TRBD1. V was clipped by 3 bases and J by 5 bases; unmatched bases: 1. The CDR3 runs 14 residues. The CDR3 DNA reads TGTGCCAGCAGTTTGGGGACAGATAATTCACCCCTCCACTTT. It translates to CASSLGTDNSPLHF.

This clonotype was detected only a few times. The chain is built from TRBV6-5 and TRBJ2-2; D possibly corresponds to TRBD2 (6 bases). The germline V and J ends were trimmed by 4 bases and 1 base, with 10 bases remaining between them. CDR3 length: 15 amino acids. CDR1 MNHEY and CDR2 SVGAGI come from the germline V gene. CDR3 sequence reads: CASSFIAENTGELFF. The CDR3 nucleotides read TGTGCCAGCAGTTTTATAGCGGAGAACACCGGGGAGCTGTTTTTT.

This clonotype has a handful of counts. The chain links TRBV2 to TRBJ2-1; D could derive from TRBD1 or TRBD2 (5 bases each). The V gene lost 8 bases and the J gene lost 3 bases, with 8 bases spanning the gap. The CDR3 loop spans 12 amino acids. Per germline, CDR1 SNHLY and CDR2 FYNNEI. The CDR3: CASGDHYNEQFF. CDR3 bases: TGTGCCAGCGGGGACCACTACAATGAGCAGTTCTTC.

This clonotype was seen a handful of times. The chain uses TRBV29-1 and TRBJ2-2; 12 nucleotides agree with TRBD2. This CDR3 has 14 residues. J gave up 5 bases and V 7 bases, and 5 bases lay outside the gene matches. From germline, CDR1 is SQVTM and CDR2 ANQGSEA. Here the CDR3 DNA reads TGCAGCGCGATTGGACTAGCGGGGACCGGGGAGCTGTTTTTT. Translated: CSAIGLAGTGELFF.

There are many counts of this clonotype. V is TRBV20-1 and J is TRBJ2-7, with 9 bases fitting TRBD1. Germline V gene lookup returns CDR1 DFQATT and CDR2 SNEGSKA (reference sequence). The CDR3 is 15 amino acids. Losses at the gene ends were 2 bases for V and 2 bases for J; bases not matched to a gene: 7. Here the CDR3 DNA reads TGCAGTGCTAGACCCCACAGGGGGCTAACCTACGAGCAGTACTTC. Its protein product is CSARPHRGLTYEQYF.

This clonotype was seen many times. J is TRBJ1-4 and V is TRBV28; the D is unclear. CDR1 is MDHEN and CDR2 is SYDVKM in the germline V gene. V lost 8 bases and J 6 bases, leaving 7 bases between the germline ends. The CDR3 contains 11 residues. Here the CDR3 reads CASADHEKLFF. Written as DNA, the CDR3 is TGTGCCAGCGCCGATCATGAAAAACTGTTTTTT.

The genes are TRBV20-1 and TRBJ2-1; 10 bases fit TRBD1. The germline V gene has CDR1 DFQATT and CDR2 SNEGSKA (reference sequence). After removal of 4 bases from V and 5 bases from J, the junction contained 14 bases not matched to a gene. This CDR3 spans 17 amino acids. Here the CDR3 DNA reads TGCAGTGCTACCCATCCCCTAGACAGGGGGCTCGACAATGAGCAGTTCTTC. This gives the protein CSATHPLDRGLDNEQFF.

This clonotype was counted ten times or more. The V call is TRBV7-6, the J call TRBJ2-7; D may match TRBD1 or TRBD2 (5 bases each). V shed 5 bases and J shed 3 bases, with 8 bases lying between them. From germline, CDR1 is SGHVS and CDR2 FNYEAQ. CDR3 length: 12 residues. The CDR3 here is CASSRGDYEQYF. CDR3 DNA: TGTGCCAGCAGCCGGGGCGACTACGAGCAGTACTTC.

This clonotype was seen many times. This chain joins TRBV12-3 or TRBV12-4 and TRBJ2-7; TRBD1 is a possible D gene (5 bases). This CDR3 contains 13 residues. V dropped 4 bases and J dropped 5 bases, with 12 bases sitting between them. DNA for the CDR3: TGTGCCAGCAGTTCGACAGTTGCGAACGAGCAGTACTTC. The encoded protein is CASSSTVANEQYF.

The chain recombines TRBV3-1 with TRBJ2-7; no clear D. The CDR3 extends over 11 amino acids. Germline V gene lookup returns CDR1 LGHDT and CDR2 YNNKEL (reference sequence). V lost 10 bases and J 7 bases, leaving 14 bases between the germline ends. The CDR3 nucleotides read TGTGCCACTGGTGCGGCGGAAGAGCAGTACTTC. It is translated as CATGAAEEQYF.

This clonotype was recorded many times. V usage is TRBV2 and J usage is TRBJ1-1; D is ambiguous. CDR1 SNHLY and CDR2 FYNNEI come from the germline V gene. The CDR3 extends over 13 amino acids. Trimming removed 5 bases at V and 1 base at J, with 8 bases between. In DNA, the CDR3 is TGTGCCAGCAGTTACCGGCCGAACACTGAAGCTTTCTTT. It translates to CASSYRPNTEAFF.

The rearrangement uses TRBV7-9 and TRBJ2-3; 10 positions agree with TRBD2. The ends lost 3 bases at V and 4 bases at J; junction bases unmatched: 7. The CDR3 has 16 amino acids. In germline, CDR1 is SEHNR, CDR2 FQNEAQ (reference sequence). The CDR3 loop reads CASSFGAGGPSDTQYF. The DNA of the CDR3 is TGTGCCAGCAGCTTTGGAGCGGGGGGGCCGTCAGATACGCAGTATTTT.

The chain links TRBV7-9 to TRBJ1-1; a weak D match, TRBD1 (5 bases). This CDR3 comprises 16 residues. Deletions cut 5 bases from V and 3 bases from J, with 19 bases between. Looked up from germline, CDR1 is SEHNR and CDR2 is FQNEAQ (reference sequence). The CDR3, as DNA: TGTGCCAGCAGCGCCCTAGCGAGGGCGGGGGACACTGAAGCTTTCTTT. Protein: CASSALARAGDTEAFF.

To note about this clonotype: This may stem from a read error, because a much larger clone lies one nucleotide away. The chain joins TRBV6-5 to TRBJ2-2; a possible D gene is TRBD2 (6 bases). In germline, CDR1 is MNHEY, CDR2 SVGAGI. The CDR3 runs 14 residues. The DNA of the CDR3 is TGTGTCAGCAGGCAGGCGGGAAACACCGGGGAGCTGTTTTTT. Translation gives CVSRQAGNTGELFF.

This clonotype was counted a few times. The chain carries TRBV4-3 and TRBJ2-3, with 7 bases lining up with TRBD1. From germline, CDR1 is LGHNA and CDR2 YSLEER. This CDR3 has 17 residues. With 2 bases clipped from V and 8 bases from J, the junction kept 16 bases outside the gene matches. The CDR3 nucleotides are TGCGCCAGCAGCCAAACCCTCACTGAAAAGGGGGCGGGTACGCAGTATTTT. The encoded protein is CASSQTLTEKGAGTQYF.

This clonotype was recorded at least ten times. V is TRBV6-1 and J is TRBJ2-7; a weak D match, TRBD2 (6 bases). Germline CDR1 and CDR2: MNHNS and SASEGT. The length of the CDR3 is 13 residues. Trimming removed 4 bases from V and 4 bases from J, with 11 bases in between. CDR3 residues: CASSVRDLYEQYF. CDR3 in DNA: TGTGCCAGCAGTGTTCGGGACTTATACGAGCAGTACTTC.

This clonotype showed up just a few times. This chain connects TRBV4-2 to TRBJ1-1; TRBD1 is a possible D gene (5 bases). This CDR3 contains 17 residues. Trimming shortened V by 3 bases and J by 0 bases, and 17 bases separated the two germline ends. In germline, CDR1 is LGHNA, CDR2 YNFKEQ. Written as DNA, the CDR3 is TGTGCCAGCAGCCAGGGGGACGGAAGGGATATGAACACTGAAGCTTTCTTT. Encoded protein: CASSQGDGRDMNTEAFF.

The chain has TRBV12-3 or TRBV12-4 and TRBJ2-6; no reliable D call. The CDR3 covers 12 residues. This CDR3 reads CAVGRAANVLTF. In DNA form, the CDR3 reads TGTGCGGTCGGTAGGGCGGCCAACGTCCTGACTTTC.

This clonotype was detected only a few times. The rearrangement joins TRBV7-3 to TRBJ2-7; D might be TRBD2 (7 bases). V gave up 5 bases and J gave up 3 bases, with 20 bases separating them. The CDR3 runs 16 residues. From germline, CDR1 is SGHTA and CDR2 FQGTGA. The CDR3 sequence is CASSPRGGSRSYEQYF. CDR3 nucleotides: TGTGCCAGCAGCCCCAGGGGCGGGAGTCGCAGCTACGAGCAGTACTTC.

The chain links TRBV24-1 to TRBJ2-3; TRBD1 matches 7 bases. Germline trimming cut 4 bases from V and 0 bases from J; bases unmatched to any gene: 6. Germline CDR1 is KGHDR and CDR2 is SFDVKD. This CDR3 has 16 residues. The CDR3 protein is CATSDRTGVSTDTQYF. DNA for the CDR3: TGTGCCACCAGTGACCGTACAGGGGTGAGCACAGATACGCAGTATTTT.

The chain couples TRBV20-1 to TRBJ1-5, with TRBD1 matching over 8 bases. Germline CDR1 is DFQATT and CDR2 is SNEGSKA (reference sequence). This CDR3 contains 13 residues. V was pared by 6 bases and J by 4 bases, with 5 bases of the junction left unmatched. The DNA of the CDR3 is TGCAGTGCGCCGACAGGGGCTAATCAGCCCCAGCATTTT. This gives the protein CSAPTGANQPQHF.

This clonotype was counted at least ten times. In nucleotides, the CDR3 is TGTGCCAGCAGCGGTCAGGGCGCGGATCAGCCCCAGCATTTT. Translation gives CASSGQGADQPQHF. This chain joins TRBV2 and TRBJ1-5, with D perhaps TRBD1 (5 bases). This CDR3 is 14 amino acids long. Germline V CDR1 and CDR2: SNHLY, FYNNEI. V lost 6 bases and J 5 bases, leaving 14 bases between the germline ends. Based on the CDR3 plus reference TRBV2 and TRBJ1-5, the full variable domain is EPEVTQTPSHQVTQMGQEVILRCVPISNHLYFYWYRQILGQKVEFLVSFYNNEISEKSEIFDDQFSVERPDGSNFTLKIRSTKLEDSAMYFCASSGQGADQPQHFGDGTRLSIL.